The source of this TCR beta chain is a study of human T cells and chemical hapten exposure. Background on the study: Sensitization applied 2% DPC to approximately 2 cm by approximately 2 cm of upper inner arm skin. Study results and caveats: The number of TCRs over 1 in 1000 frequency stayed unchanged after DPC.

Time point here: patch test 3, about 24 weeks after DPC sensitization. The treatment was: therapeutic diphenylcyclopropenone sensitization with weekly scalp DPC. Those who donated were patients with alopecia, 18 to 70 years of age, and suitable for DPC. Whole blood that had not been fractionated was the source of extracted total RNA. This CDR3 comprises 17 residues. Germline loops: CDR1 SGHVS, CDR2 FNYEAQ. The J segment lost 2 bases and the V segment lost 1 base, leaving 10 bases of the junction unmatched. TCRdb reanalysed the RACE reads using MiXCR and keeps one entry per CDR3 protein. This table holds about 52,000 distinct CDR3 sequences, 9.9% found once. This clonotype was detected only a few times. Its antigen is currently unknown.

The rearrangement joins TRBV7-6 to TRBJ1-1; 7 nucleotides line up with TRBD1. The sample in question was whole blood, obtained in connection with sensitization to the hapten diphenylcyclopropenone (DPC). The TCR originated in a woman in her thirties or forties with alopecia areata. Some clones in this sample may be carry-over from other donors' samples. The chain's CDR3 is CASSLVSGGKGNTEAFF. The CDR3 DNA follows: TGTGCCAGCAGCTTAGTATCAGGGGGGAAGGGAAACACTGAAGCTTTCTTT. The full variable domain, in which reference TRBV7-6 and TRBJ1-1 provide the parts outside the CDR3, is GAGVSQSPRYKVTKRGQDVALRCDPISGHVSLYWYRQALGQGPEFLTYFNYEAQQDKSGLPNDRFSAERPEGSISTLTIQRTEQRDSAMYRCASSLVSGGKGNTEAFFGQGTRLTVV.